The sequence of this TCR beta chain was determined in a study of blood T cell repertoires in COVID-19. In the original processing: Amplification with reference gene primers provided the estimates of nucleated cell counts. Assay: immunoSEQ multiplex PCR; the TCRdb copy retains only in-frame clones and omits some. V, J and clone size are taken as reported in that table, and D and trimming were inferred from the DNA itself. The data hold under 80,000 clones, with 65% to 90% observed a single time. The CDR3 runs 13 residues. The ends were cut back, 2 bases at V and 3 bases at J, with 7 bases in the middle. Germline V gene lookup returns CDR1 SGHRS and CDR2 YFSETQ.

This TCR came from a woman aged 55-70 years with acute or convalescent COVID-19. The chain links TRBV5-1 to TRBJ2-3; D uncertain. The material sequenced was peripheral blood. For the CDR3, the DNA is TGCGCCAGCAGCTTCTCACGGACAGATACGCAGTATTTT. As protein: CASSFSRTDTQYF.